One sample yielded the 6 T cell receptor beta chains listed below, sequenced in a study of identical twins. TCRdb re-called the 5' RACE reads through MiXCR, storing one row per CDR3 protein. This repertoire shows about 190,000 distinct CDR3 sequences, approximately 16% found once; its top ten account for 35% to 50%. The same specimen was also included in a second study, on T cells expressing NK-cell markers.

Sample: CD8+ T cells sorted from blood. Receptor source: a woman aged 18-35 years in good health.

The chain's CDR3 is CASSHDLTRRQGQSSGANVLTF. CDR3 nucleotide sequence: TGTGCCAGCAGCCATGACCTGACCAGGAGACAGGGACAAAGCTCTGGGGCCAACGTCCTGACTTTC. The chain uses TRBV3-1 and TRBJ2-6; 7 positions match TRBD1. The germline gives CDR1 LGHDT, CDR2 YNNKEL (reference sequence). Trimming cost V 3 bases and J 0 bases; bases outside gene matches: 20. There are 22 residues in the CDR3.

In its sample, this clonotype was seen a few times. The CDR3 sequence: CSVGGGGSLLYNEQFF. The CDR3 DNA is TGCAGCGTTGGCGGCGGGGGGTCCCTTCTCTACAATGAGCAGTTCTTC. The V gene is TRBV29-1, the J gene TRBJ2-1; 8 bases agree with TRBD2. The V gene's germline CDR1 is SQVTM and CDR2 ANQGSEA. Losses at the gene ends were 4 bases for V and 3 bases for J; bases not matched to a gene: 11. This CDR3 contains 16 residues.

This sequence joins TRBV5-2 and TRBJ2-7; the table's D call of TRBD1 was not tested on the DNA. TRBV5-2 is a pseudogene segment. This CDR3 has 14 residues. The chain's CDR3 is CAMGPGGDSYEQYF. The CDR3 DNA is TGTGCCATGGGCCCGGGGGGTGACTCCTACGAGCAGTACTTC.

The rearrangement uses TRBV7-9 and TRBJ2-7; D may be TRBD1 or TRBD2 (5 bases each). V was shortened by 7 bases and J by 2 bases, with 15 bases between the two germline ends. Germline lookup yields CDR1 SEHNR and CDR2 FQNEAQ (reference sequence). This CDR3 is built from 14 residues. CDR3 protein: CASTREGSTYEQYF. The CDR3 region has the DNA TGTGCCAGCACCCGAGAGGGGTCGACCTACGAGCAGTACTTC.

This clonotype was counted many times. V usage is TRBV7-8 and J usage is TRBJ1-1; D is unclear. V was pared by 1 base and J by 0 bases, with 6 bases between. The germline CDR1 and CDR2 sequences are SGHVS and FQNEAQ. The CDR3 loop spans 14 amino acids. The CDR3 DNA sequence: TGTGCCAGCAGCTTAGGTCTTATGAACACTGAAGCTTTCTTT. It specifies CASSLGLMNTEAFF.

This chain links TRBV9 with TRBJ1-2, with D hard to call. This CDR3 is 13 amino acids long. The V and J ends lost 4 bases and 4 bases respectively, with 11 bases between them. CDR1 is SGDLS, CDR2 YYNGEE, per germline. CDR3 in DNA: TGTGCCAGCAGCCCCTCTTACGTCTATGGCTACACCTTC. Its protein product is CASSPSYVYGYTF.